This T cell receptor beta chain came from a study of blood T cells in healthy people across ages. Findings and limits, study-wide: Donor CMV status, an unknown factor, possibly confounded changes in expanded clonotypes. Percentage of naive T cells showed a strong correlation with TCR beta diversity.

The use of a sample-barcoded 5' primer and a J-beta primer mix characterized a second PCR of about 7 to 12 cycles. TCRdb re-analysed the 5' RACE reads in MiXCR, keeping a single row per CDR3 protein. The sample has about 1.5 million distinct CDR3 sequences, 42% seen once. This clonotype was detected a few times. The antigen remains undetermined. The clonotype originates from a woman under 30 in good health. The sample comprised blood.

DNA of the CDR3: TGTGCCAGCAGCCCGTTTGGGACAGCTTATGGCTACACCTTC. Its translation is CASSPFGTAYGYTF. The rearrangement links TRBV11-1 to TRBJ1-2, with 7 bases matching TRBD1. The CDR3 runs 14 residues. Trimming at V came to 5 bases and at J to 5 bases, leaving 8 bases not matched to a gene. Per germline, CDR1 SGHAT and CDR2 FQDESV (reference sequence).